This T cell receptor beta chain emerged from a study of blood T cell repertoires in COVID-19. The CDR3 length is 15 residues. Germline V gene lookup returns CDR1 LNHDA and CDR2 SQIVND (reference sequence). V was clipped by 4 bases and J by 6 bases; unmatched bases: 7. The protocol was immunoSEQ multiplex PCR, while the TCRdb copy is restricted to in-frame clones and leaves out a portion. Among around 300,000 clones listed, more than 80% were seen once. The sequence came from a woman in her thirties with active or convalescent COVID-19. The sequenced material came from peripheral blood. The chain links TRBV19 to TRBJ2-1; 9 bases are shared with TRBD2. This CDR3 is CASSTGLAGRNEQFF. The CDR3 nucleotides read TGTGCCAGTAGTACGGGACTAGCAGGGCGCAATGAGCAGTTCTTC. The full variable domain, with the rest looked up from reference TRBV19 and TRBJ2-1, is DGGITQSPKYLFRKEGQNVTLSCEQNLNHDAMYWYRQDPGQGLRLIYYSQIVNDFQKGDIAEGYSVSREKKESFPLTVTSAQKNPTAFYLCASSTGLAGRNEQFFGPGTRLTVL.